This T cell receptor (beta chain) is drawn from a study of T cells in Graves' hyperthyroidism and ophthalmopathy (dated by TCRdb to between 2018 and 2020). Context from the whole study: Peripheral blood samples were taken at initial diagnosis, before any treatment was given. A discovery cohort of about 100 patients, approximately 45 with Graves' ophthalmopathy and 55 to 60 with stable Graves' hyperthyroidism, was used to find distinguishing TCR V-J signatures. Prospective prediction of ophthalmopathy was tested in an independent validation cohort consisting of roughly 19 hyperthyroidism patients and 15 to 17 patients who later progressed to ophthalmopathy. The 85 to 100 discovery patients were divided at random into training and test sets in a 7:3 ratio. The study also compared thyroid tissue and blood T-cell repertoires from roughly 6 Graves' hyperthyroidism patients. Following sampling, methimazole starting at 30 mg daily was given to hyperthyroidism patients, and high-dose intravenous methylprednisolone was given to ophthalmopathy patients. TCR Vbeta CDR3 sequencing of around 130 peripheral blood samples (fewer than 45 ophthalmopathy, 75 hyperthyroidism and some 17 progressor patients) is reported in the paper.

TCR beta CDR3 regions were amplified from RNA transcripts. A first-round RT-PCR of the TCR CDR3 used the HTBI primer set with the Qiagen OneStep RT-PCR kit. The libraries were constructed in a second round of multiplex PCR and then size-selected and purified. Paired-end sequencing of the libraries was performed with 100 bp reads on an Illumina HiSeq2000. Under the source paper's analysis protocol: SOAPnuke was used to process the raw data, removing reads that contained adapters or uncalled bases, had a mean Phred below 15, or lacked an exact match to the constant primer or identifier. COPE v1.2.5 was used to merge high-quality paired reads, and clonotypes were defined as unique nucleotide sequences. MiTCR v1.1 was used to align clonotypes to the IMGT TRBV, TRBD and TRBJ reference segments. Only V-J combinations with frequency above 0.0001, covering 99% to 99.2% of repertoires, were analysed. A TCS score was defined as the ratio between F50 (clonal expansion) and ExV (chaos), using BLOSUM62-based TCRdist between CDR3 peptides within each V-J. Welch's t-statistics and random forest reduced around 550 V-J features to fewer than 15, which were used in a naive Bayes classifier (R e1071). Using fastp at Q25 and MiXCR, TCRdb reprocessed the public reads and kept productive beta chains. Rows are combined by CDR3 protein, so each entry shows the most common genes and DNA. The V and J calls reflect TCRdb's pipeline rather than the authors' work. In this sample the table shows more than 300,000 distinct CDR3 sequences, approximately 18% of which occur a single time. Approximately 35% of the sample lies in the top ten.

The junction shows trimming of 0 bases on V and 1 base on J, plus 3 bases between the germline ends. From its cysteine to its phenylalanine, the CDR3 spans 13 amino acids. The retained sequence is limited to the CDR3, 39 bases, with the frame set at the first base. For CDR1 and CDR2, the germline V gene lists SGDLS and YYNGEE. The study at large found these results: No statistical method was used to fix the sample size in advance, and group allocation was not hidden from the investigators. Most expanded thyroid clonotypes (frequency above 0.001) were also detected in blood, suggesting blood repertoires may reflect thyroid immune responses. In validation, the model predicted progression to ophthalmopathy with around 71% sensitivity and approximately 72% specificity, a median of roughly seven months before onset. Ophthalmopathy was separated from stable hyperthyroidism by a 13 V-J signature model, with about 88% sensitivity and roughly 81% specificity obtained in cross-validation and 80%/75% obtained in testing.

This clonotype was seen ten or more times. Its antigen is not yet known. No base qualities exist here, and no much larger clone lies one base off it. The hyperthyroidism patients were between 18 and 65 years old and newly diagnosed, with a disease duration of less than 2 months. Patients with uncontrolled infections, other autoimmune diseases, pregnancy or lactation were excluded. Diagnoses were established on the basis of clinical symptoms, serum thyroxine and TRAb, thyroid ultrasound, and orbital computed tomography. For progressor patients, blood was drawn at the first diagnosis of hyperthyroidism, before any ophthalmopathy symptoms had appeared. Ficoll-Paque density gradient centrifugation was used to isolate PBMCs from around 10 ml of fresh peripheral blood. Progressor patients were first diagnosed with Graves' hyperthyroidism and then developed ophthalmopathy during follow-up. Total RNA was extracted with Trizol reagent, and quality was checked on an Agilent 2100 Bioanalyzer.

The origin of this receptor is a woman between 25 and 40 years old with Graves' hyperthyroidism that later progressed to Graves' ophthalmopathy. The chain uses TRBV9 and TRBJ2-3; no D gene is confidently identified. Sequencing was carried out using blood. CDR3 sequence: CASSVVGTDTQYF. The bases read TGTGCCAGCAGCGTAGTCGGCACAGATACGCAGTATTTT.